The next 26 T cell receptor beta chains were all read from a single sample in a study of OX40 agonist ivuxolimab in advanced cancers. Clones were sequenced by immunoSEQ multiplex PCR, and TCRdb holds only the in-frame ones, with some missing. The data hold about 82,000 clones, with roughly 86% observed a single time. Sequencing was performed on CD4+ or CD8+ T cells sorted from blood, taken in a trial of the OX40 agonist ivuxolimab. The receptors originated from an adult with an advanced solid tumor such as melanoma, head and neck, liver or kidney cancer.

V is TRBV30 and J is TRBJ1-5; TRBD1 aligns across 9 bases. CDR1 is GTSNPN and CDR2 is SVGIG in the germline V gene (reference sequence). Losses at the gene ends were 1 base for V and 4 bases for J; bases not matched to a gene: 2. The CDR3 is made up of 14 amino acids. The CDR3 reads CAWSGGTGNQPQHF. CDR3 nucleotides: TGTGCCTGGAGTGGGGGGACAGGGAATCAGCCCCAGCATTTT.

The sample holds one count of this clone. The DNA of the CDR3 is TGCGCCAGCAGCTTGGAAGAGGGGAGGAGGGAAGCTTTCTTT. It encodes CASSLEEGRREAFF. The rearrangement joins TRBV5-1 to TRBJ1-1; D possibly corresponds to TRBD1 (5 bases). CDR3 length equals 14 residues. V was shortened by 0 bases and J by 8 bases, with 14 bases between the two germline ends. Germline V lookup: CDR1 SGHRS, CDR2 YFSETQ. Full variable domain (rest looked up from reference TRBV5-1 and TRBJ1-1): KAGVTQTPRYLIKTRGQQVTLSCSPISGHRSVSWYQQTPGQGLQFLFEYFSETQRNKGNFPGRFSGRQFSNSRSEMNVSTLELGDSALYLCASSLEEGRREAFFGQGTRLTVV.

By sample fraction, this clone is medium-sized. The rearrangement links TRBV12-5 to TRBJ1-3, with 8 bases aligning to TRBD1. Germline CDR1 LGHNT, CDR2 FRNRAP. Germline trimming cut 6 bases from V and 2 bases from J; bases unmatched to any gene: 0. This CDR3 is 13 amino acids long. For the CDR3, the DNA is TGTGCTAGTGGGACAGGGGCTGGAAACACCATATATTTT. As protein: CASGTGAGNTIYF.

The V gene is TRBV6-6, the J gene TRBJ2-7; possibly TRBD1 for D (6 bases). The CDR3 has 15 residues. CDR1 is MNHNY, CDR2 SVGAGI, per germline (reference sequence). Trimming pared 2 bases from V and 2 bases from J, leaving 13 bases between. CDR3 nucleotide sequence: TGTGCCAGCAGTTACGTCGGGACATACCCCTACGAGCAGTACTTC. Its protein product is CASSYVGTYPYEQYF.

This clone has a single count. The chain combines TRBV6-6 with TRBJ1-5; tentatively, D is TRBD1 (6 bases). The germline gives CDR1 MNHNY, CDR2 SVGAGI (reference sequence). The CDR3 spans 16 residues. V was trimmed by 6 bases and J by 2 bases, leaving 17 bases between them. CDR3 in amino acids: CASRTDLQGGNQPQHF. The CDR3 DNA follows: TGTGCCAGCAGGACCGACTTACAGGGAGGCAATCAGCCCCAGCATTTT.

V gene TRBV29-1 combines with J gene TRBJ2-5; 7 bases line up with TRBD1. This CDR3 comprises 14 residues. Germline V gene lookup returns CDR1 SQVTM and CDR2 ANQGSEA. The trim removed 0 bases at V and 4 bases at J, leaving 5 bases unmatched. The CDR3 region has the DNA TGCAGCGTTGAAGACCGACAGGGTGCAGAGACCCAGTACTTC. This encodes CSVEDRQGAETQYF.

The rearrangement uses TRBV15 and TRBJ1-5; D is perhaps TRBD1 (5 bases). The V end was cut by 5 bases, the J end by 4 bases, with 18 bases between. Looked up from germline, CDR1 is LNHNV and CDR2 is YYDKDF (reference sequence). The CDR3 sequence is 16 residues long. The CDR3 reads CATSGGQGMVNQPQHF. The CDR3, as DNA: TGTGCCACCAGCGGCGGCCAGGGAATGGTTAATCAGCCCCAGCATTTT.

J is TRBJ2-3 and V is TRBV4-2; D uncertain. Germline V gene data show CDR1 as LGHNA and CDR2 as YNFKEQ. The CDR3 runs to 14 residues. V dropped 0 bases and J dropped 4 bases, with 8 bases sitting between them. CDR3 residues: CASSQEGLADTQYF. The CDR3 DNA follows: TGTGCCAGCAGCCAAGAAGGGTTGGCAGATACGCAGTATTTT.

This clone was picked up one time. This chain joins TRBV7-9 and TRBJ1-1; D is uncertain. The V gene lost 2 bases and the J gene lost 1 base, with 8 bases spanning the gap. Germline V gene sequence: CDR1 SEHNR, CDR2 FQNEAQ (reference sequence). This CDR3 comprises 14 residues. CDR3 amino acids: CASSLTATNTEAFF. In DNA form, the CDR3 reads TGTGCCAGCAGCTTAACGGCGACGAACACTGAAGCTTTCTTT.

V is TRBV6-5 and J is TRBJ2-1; 13 bases are shared with TRBD2. CDR1 MNHEY and CDR2 SVGAGI come from the germline V gene. The length of the CDR3 is 13 residues. For the CDR3, the DNA is TGTGTTACCGGGACTAGCGGGACCAATGAGCAGTTCTTC. This codes for CVTGTSGTNEQFF.

This chain joins TRBV9 and TRBJ2-6, with D possibly being TRBD2 (6 bases). Germline V gene data show CDR1 as SGDLS and CDR2 as YYNGEE. V shed 0 bases and J shed 0 bases, with 7 bases lying between them. This CDR3 has 16 residues. CDR3: CASSVDGSSGANVLTF. The CDR3 nucleotides read TGTGCCAGCAGCGTAGACGGGAGCTCTGGGGCCAACGTCCTGACTTTC.

The gene calls are TRBV25-1 and TRBJ1-2; D gene uncertain. This CDR3 has 14 amino acids. Between the trimmed V and J ends, which lost 3 bases and 7 bases, there was a span of 15 bases. Germline V gene lookup returns CDR1 MGHDK and CDR2 SYGVNS. The CDR3 protein is CASSDGNKPLGYTF. CDR3 coding DNA: TGTGCCAGCAGTGATGGCAATAAACCACTTGGCTACACCTTC.

V and J are TRBV19 and TRBJ1-6, with TRBD1 identical over 10 bases. Germline trimming cut 5 bases from V and 7 bases from J; bases unmatched to any gene: 2. This CDR3 contains 14 residues. CDR1 and CDR2 (germline): LNHDA, SQIVND (reference sequence). CDR3 sequence (DNA): TGTGCCAGTAGTTTGGGACAGGGGAATTCACCCCTCCACTTT. It is translated as CASSLGQGNSPLHF. Full variable domain (remainder filled in from reference TRBV19 and TRBJ1-6): DGGITQSPKYLFRKEGQNVTLSCEQNLNHDAMYWYRQDPGQGLRLIYYSQIVNDFQKGDIAEGYSVSREKKESFPLTVTSAQKNPTAFYLCASSLGQGNSPLHFGNGTRLTVT.

The chain couples TRBV5-1 to TRBJ1-1; a weak D match, TRBD1 (5 bases). CDR1 and CDR2 from the germline V gene are SGHRS and YFSETQ. The CDR3 sequence is 16 residues long. Trimming cost V 3 bases and J 1 base, with 16 bases left between them. CDR3 bases: TGCGCCAGCAGCTCGAATTCACAAGGGGCGAACACTGAAGCTTTCTTT. Translated: CASSSNSQGANTEAFF.

The V and J genes are TRBV30 and TRBJ1-5; D ambiguous. CDR3 length: 12 residues. V lost 1 base, J lost 15 bases, and 16 bases lay in between. Germline CDR1 GTSNPN, CDR2 SVGIG (reference sequence). CDR3 in amino acids: CAWSGPSLVRHF. The CDR3 DNA reads as TGTGCCTGGAGTGGGCCGAGCCTGGTTAGGCATTTT.

This chain joins TRBV29-1 and TRBJ1-2; a weak D match, TRBD1 (5 bases). Germline CDR1 SQVTM, CDR2 ANQGSEA. The CDR3 is 14 residues long. The germline V and J ends were trimmed by 0 bases and 4 bases, with 12 bases remaining between them. CDR3 sequence reads: CSVEESDRVYGYTF. The CDR3 bases are TGCAGCGTTGAAGAATCTGACAGAGTCTATGGCTACACCTTC.

The V call is TRBV6-6, the J call TRBJ1-2; 9 bases are shared with TRBD1. With V trimmed by 6 bases and J by 4 bases, 3 bases remained unmatched. This CDR3 spans 13 amino acids. CDR1 is MNHNY and CDR2 is SVGAGI in the germline V gene (reference sequence). The CDR3 here is CASREQGAYGYTF. CDR3 bases: TGTGCCAGCAGGGAACAGGGGGCCTATGGCTACACCTTC.

This rearrangement joins TRBV28 to TRBJ1-2; a weak D match, TRBD1 (6 bases). The CDR3 spans 15 residues. The V and J ends lost 5 bases and 0 bases respectively, with 13 bases between them. Germline-derived CDR1 and CDR2 are MDHEN and SYDVKM. The CDR3 reads CASSLWTDSNYGYTF. The CDR3, as DNA: TGTGCCAGCAGTCTTTGGACAGACTCTAACTATGGCTACACCTTC.

The V gene is TRBV2, the J gene TRBJ2-1, with 12 bases lining up with TRBD2. V shed 6 bases and J 6 bases; nucleotides not matched to a gene: 9. Germline V CDR1 and CDR2: SNHLY, FYNNEI. The CDR3 sequence is 16 residues long. The CDR3 DNA sequence: TGTGCCAGCAGAGAACTAGCGGGGGGATCCGGCAATGAGCAGTTCTTC. This encodes CASRELAGGSGNEQFF.

The rearrangement joins TRBV7-2 to TRBJ2-7, with TRBD1 matching 7 bases. Germline-derived CDR1 and CDR2 are SGHTA and FQGNSA. CDR3 length equals 15 residues. The V segment lost 1 base and the J segment 2 bases; nucleotides outside the gene matches: 5. Written as DNA, the CDR3 is TGTGCCAGCAGCTTAGACCCTGGACAGGCCTACGAGCAGTACTTC. It encodes CASSLDPGQAYEQYF.

The J gene is TRBJ2-7, the V gene TRBV7-2; 7 positions match TRBD2. After removal of 4 bases from V and 6 bases from J, the junction contained 9 bases not matched to a gene. CDR1 is SGHTA, CDR2 FQGNSA, per germline. This CDR3 comprises 14 residues. CDR3 nucleotides: TGTGCCAGCAGCTCCGGGACTACCCCACGCGAGCAGTACTTC. Its translation: CASSSGTTPREQYF.

The chain uses TRBV9 and TRBJ2-1; possibly TRBD1 or TRBD2 for D (6 bases each). Germline CDR1 is SGDLS and CDR2 is YYNGEE. V was trimmed by 0 bases and J by 3 bases, leaving 10 bases between them. The CDR3 sequence is 15 residues long. The CDR3 protein is CASSVAGARYNEQFF. The CDR3 bases are TGTGCCAGCAGCGTAGCGGGGGCCCGCTACAATGAGCAGTTCTTC.

The chain recombines TRBV2 with TRBJ2-7; possible D gene TRBD2, 6 bases. The CDR3 runs to 13 residues. The germline V gene has CDR1 SNHLY and CDR2 FYNNEI. The V end lost 8 bases, the J end lost 7 bases, and 18 bases lay between the germline ends. CDR3 sequence reads: CASLRGAMREQYF. The CDR3 coding sequence is TGTGCCAGCTTACGCGGGGCCATGAGAGAGCAGTACTTC. The variable domain in full, with the rest retrieved from reference TRBV2 and TRBJ2-7, is EPEVTQTPSHQVTQMGQEVILRCVPISNHLYFYWYRQILGQKVEFLVSFYNNEISEKSEIFDDQFSVERPDGSNFTLKIRSTKLEDSAMYFCASLRGAMREQYFGPGTRLTVT.

The chain couples TRBV5-6 to TRBJ2-7; TRBD1 agrees at 7 bases. The trim removed 4 bases at V and 4 bases at J, leaving 2 bases unmatched. From germline, CDR1 is SGHDT and CDR2 YYEEEE. The CDR3 contains 12 residues. CDR3 region: CASSPRGYEQYF. DNA for the CDR3: TGTGCCAGCAGCCCCAGGGGGTACGAGCAGTACTTC.

The chain couples TRBV7-2 to TRBJ2-7, with TRBD2 matching over 8 bases. CDR3 length: 15 amino acids. The trim removed 10 bases at V and 5 bases at J, leaving 16 bases unmatched. Per germline, CDR1 SGHTA and CDR2 FQGNSA. The CDR3 here is CATTTLAGTRDEQYF. CDR3 nucleotide sequence: TGTGCCACCACTACCTTAGCGGGAACTCGGGACGAGCAGTACTTC.

The V call is TRBV2, the J call TRBJ2-6; D not certain. V lost 3 bases and J lost 2, with 5 bases in between. Per the germline V gene, CDR1 is SNHLY and CDR2 is FYNNEI. This CDR3 region has 14 residues. CDR3 nucleotides: TGTGCCAGCAGTGAGAGGCCTGGGGCCAACGTCCTGACTTTC. Protein: CASSERPGANVLTF.